A single sample is the source of the 20 T cell receptor beta chains below, sequenced in a study of blood T cell repertoires in COVID-19. Repertoires were generated with immunoSEQ multiplex PCR, while TCRdb's copy carries only in-frame clones and drops some. Found here are about 150,000 clones, roughly 90% of them singletons; the top ten hold approximately 3.8%. The sequenced sample was PBMCs or T cells enriched from blood (not recorded which). All receptors come from a middle-aged woman who had been exposed to COVID-19.

The V call is TRBV4-3, the J call TRBJ1-5; TRBD1 matches 8 bases. The CDR3 length is 17 residues. Germline CDR1 LGHNA, CDR2 YSLEER. V was pared by 0 bases and J by 1 base, with 5 bases of the junction left unmatched. The CDR3 reads CASSQDVTGESNQPQHF. The CDR3, as DNA: TGCGCCAGCAGCCAAGATGTGACAGGGGAAAGCAATCAGCCCCAGCATTTT.

As regards this clone: Other DNA sequences of this sample code for an identical CDR3. The chain employs TRBV15 and TRBJ1-1, with D possibly matching TRBD1 (6 bases). The V gene's germline CDR1 is LNHNV and CDR2 YYDKDF (reference sequence). The CDR3 has 12 amino acids. The ends were cut back, 3 bases at V and 4 bases at J, with 6 bases in the middle. In DNA form, the CDR3 reads TGTGCCACCAGCAGGACAGGCACTGAAGCTTTCTTT. Amino acids: CATSRTGTEAFF.

In nucleotides, the CDR3 is TGCGCCAGCAGCTCGGCCCCGACTGCAGGGGACTATGGCTACACCTTC. It encodes CASSSAPTAGDYGYTF. The chain recombines TRBV5-1 with TRBJ1-2, with a tentative D call TRBD1 (6 bases). The CDR3 has 16 amino acids. With 3 bases removed from V and 3 bases from J, the gap between germline ends came to 18 bases. Germline V gene data show CDR1 as SGHRS and CDR2 as YFSETQ.

This clone was recorded once. The chain uses TRBV9 and TRBJ2-2; 10 bases are a match to TRBD1. The CDR3 loop spans 16 amino acids. Germline CDR1 SGDLS, CDR2 YYNGEE. V dropped 4 bases and J dropped 5; count of bases not matched to a gene: 8. CDR3 residues: CASSPWTGGRTGELFF. In DNA, the CDR3 is TGTGCCAGCAGCCCTTGGACAGGGGGTAGGACCGGGGAGCTGTTTTTT.

This clone was detected a few times. The chain links TRBV6-2 or TRBV6-3 to TRBJ2-5; weak D call: TRBD2 (5 bases). The CDR3 is 14 amino acids. The ends were cut back, 0 bases at V and 4 bases at J, with 9 bases in the middle. The germline CDR1 and CDR2 sequences are MNHEY and SVGEGT. CDR3 sequence (DNA): TGTGCCAGCAGTTACTCGGGGAGAGGAGAGACCCAGTACTTC. Protein sequence: CASSYSGRGETQYF.

The V gene is TRBV6-5, the J gene TRBJ2-7; D unresolved. The V end lost 8 bases, the J end lost 3 bases, and 17 bases lay between the germline ends. CDR1 is MNHEY, CDR2 SVGAGI, per germline. The CDR3 spans 14 residues. The CDR3 reads CASHSVLSHYEQYF. CDR3 bases: TGTGCCAGCCATTCGGTTTTGTCCCACTACGAGCAGTACTTC.

CDR3 sequence: CASSLGVRSEQYF. The CDR3 region has the DNA TGTGCCAGCAGCTTAGGGGTTAGGAGCGAGCAGTACTTC. This chain links TRBV7-8 with TRBJ2-7, with D unclear. Germline values: CDR1 SGHVS, CDR2 FQNEAQ. CDR3 length equals 13 residues. With 1 base removed from V and 6 bases from J, the gap between germline ends came to 10 bases.

V usage is TRBV2 and J usage is TRBJ2-2; weak D call: TRBD1 (6 bases). This CDR3 region has 12 residues. Trimming stripped 10 bases from V and 7 bases from J, with 13 bases between. Germline V lookup: CDR1 SNHLY, CDR2 FYNNEI. The CDR3 bases are TGTGCCACGACAGGAGACGTCGGGGAGCTGTTTTTT. Protein: CATTGDVGELFF.

The chain combines TRBV28 with TRBJ2-3; 13 bases fit TRBD2. CDR1 and CDR2 from the germline V gene are MDHEN and SYDVKM. V was pared by 6 bases and J by 10 bases, with 10 bases of the junction left unmatched. The CDR3 has 15 residues. The CDR3, as DNA: TGTGCCAGCAGCTTGGGACTAGCGGGGTTATCGGCGCAGTATTTT. Translating it yields CASSLGLAGLSAQYF.

The count of this clone is one. The rearrangement links TRBV4-1 to TRBJ2-7; D possibly corresponds to TRBD1 (6 bases). V lost 4 bases, J lost 2 bases, and 18 bases lay in between. Germline CDR1 reads MGHRA; CDR2 reads YSYEKL. CDR3 length: 16 residues. Here the CDR3 DNA reads TGCGCCAGCAGCCTGAGGACAGTCGATTCCCCCTACGAGCAGTACTTC. Residues: CASSLRTVDSPYEQYF.

V gene TRBV19 combines with J gene TRBJ1-4, with TRBD1 matching 8 bases. The germline V gene encodes CDR1 LNHDA and CDR2 SQIVND (reference sequence). V lost 7 bases and J lost 4; bases outside the gene matches: 2. The CDR3 consists of 13 residues. The CDR3 DNA reads TGTGCCAGTAAGGACAGGGTTAATGAAAAACTGTTTTTT. As protein: CASKDRVNEKLFF. Based on the CDR3 plus reference TRBV19 and TRBJ1-4, the full variable domain is DGGITQSPKYLFRKEGQNVTLSCEQNLNHDAMYWYRQDPGQGLRLIYYSQIVNDFQKGDIAEGYSVSREKKESFPLTVTSAQKNPTAFYLCASKDRVNEKLFFGSGTQLSVL.

This clone was detected only a few times. The chain couples TRBV3-1 (or the pseudogene TRBV3-2) to TRBJ2-7; tentatively, D is TRBD1 (6 bases). Germline CDR1 reads LGHDT; CDR2 reads YNNKEL (reference sequence). V lost 8 bases to trimming and J lost 3 bases, with 20 bases between them. The CDR3 runs 15 residues. CDR3 DNA sequence: TGTGCCAGCGGCGGACTGACAGGAGGAAACTACGAGCAGTACTTC. Translated, it gives CASGGLTGGNYEQYF.

J is TRBJ2-7 and V is TRBV29-1; D remains unclear. This CDR3 is 14 amino acids long. Germline loops: CDR1 SQVTM, CDR2 ANQGSEA. Trimming removed 4 bases from V and 0 bases from J, with 13 bases in between. The CDR3 spells CSVAVSFSSYEQYF. CDR3 DNA: TGCAGCGTTGCTGTATCGTTCAGCTCCTACGAGCAGTACTTC.

The chain is built from TRBV19 and TRBJ1-1; 7 bases are shared with TRBD1. The CDR3 is made up of 14 amino acids. V dropped 3 bases and J dropped 4; count of bases not matched to a gene: 5. Germline V gene lookup returns CDR1 LNHDA and CDR2 SQIVND (reference sequence). CDR3 amino acids: CASSIRDSGTEAFF. The CDR3 DNA sequence: TGTGCCAGTAGTATCCGGGACAGCGGCACTGAAGCTTTCTTT. The full variable domain, in which reference TRBV19 and TRBJ1-1 provide the parts outside the CDR3, is DGGITQSPKYLFRKEGQNVTLSCEQNLNHDAMYWYRQDPGQGLRLIYYSQIVNDFQKGDIAEGYSVSREKKESFPLTVTSAQKNPTAFYLCASSIRDSGTEAFFGQGTRLTVV.

The chain is built from TRBV2 and TRBJ1-6; the match to TRBD1 covers 9 bases. Germline loops: CDR1 SNHLY, CDR2 FYNNEI. The CDR3 spans 19 residues. Trimming cost V 5 bases and J 0 bases; bases outside gene matches: 11. CDR3 sequence (DNA): TGTGCCAGCAGTATAGGGACAGGGAGGGGAGGCTCCTATAATTCACCCCTCCACTTT. Translated: CASSIGTGRGGSYNSPLHF. Full variable domain (missing parts from reference TRBV2 and TRBJ1-6): EPEVTQTPSHQVTQMGQEVILRCVPISNHLYFYWYRQILGQKVEFLVSFYNNEISEKSEIFDDQFSVERPDGSNFTLKIRSTKLEDSAMYFCASSIGTGRGGSYNSPLHFGNGTRLTVT.

The chain carries TRBV3-1 (or the pseudogene TRBV3-2) and TRBJ2-3, with 13 bases that match TRBD2. V lost 1 base, J lost 5 bases, and 3 bases stayed unmatched. The CDR3 sequence is 16 residues long. Germline lookup yields CDR1 LGHDT and CDR2 YNNKEL (reference sequence). The CDR3 sequence: CASSQGLAGGVDTQYF. The CDR3 region has the DNA TGTGCCAGCAGCCAAGGACTAGCGGGGGGTGTAGATACGCAGTATTTT.

The chain links TRBV6-2 or TRBV6-3 to TRBJ1-5, with TRBD1 as a possible D gene (5 bases). CDR3 length: 16 residues. Trimming stripped 4 bases from V and 2 bases from J, with 15 bases between. Germline V CDR1 and CDR2: MNHEY, SVGEGT. The CDR3 nucleotides are TGTGCCAGCAGTTTTCAGACAGATCAAGGCAATCAGCCCCAGCATTTT. Translating gives CASSFQTDQGNQPQHF.

The chain recombines TRBV19 with TRBJ2-2; maybe TRBD1 (6 bases). The CDR3 contains 14 residues. The germline CDR1 and CDR2 sequences are LNHDA and SQIVND (reference sequence). V was shortened by 7 bases and J by 4 bases, with 13 bases between the two germline ends. The CDR3, as DNA: TGTGCCAGTATAAGGCAGGGGATCACCGGGGAGCTGTTTTTT. The encoded protein is CASIRQGITGELFF. Full variable domain (missing parts from reference TRBV19 and TRBJ2-2): DGGITQSPKYLFRKEGQNVTLSCEQNLNHDAMYWYRQDPGQGLRLIYYSQIVNDFQKGDIAEGYSVSREKKESFPLTVTSAQKNPTAFYLCASIRQGITGELFFGEGSRLTVL.

The rearrangement links TRBV7-9 to TRBJ2-3, with 8 bases that match TRBD2. Germline values: CDR1 SEHNR, CDR2 FQNEAQ (reference sequence). The CDR3 runs to 15 residues. Losses at the gene ends were 5 bases for V and 0 bases for J; bases not matched to a gene: 4. As DNA, the CDR3 is TGTGCCAGCAGCCCGTTAGCGGGAAGCACAGATACGCAGTATTTT. Protein product: CASSPLAGSTDTQYF.

The chain has TRBV7-9 and TRBJ1-6; D possibly corresponds to TRBD1 (5 bases). The CDR3 has 15 residues. Trimming stripped 1 base from V and 8 bases from J, with 12 bases between. Germline-derived CDR1 and CDR2 are SEHNR and FQNEAQ (reference sequence). This chain's CDR3 is CASSLGAAGDSPLHF. In DNA, the CDR3 is TGTGCCAGCAGCTTAGGGGCAGCGGGGGATTCACCCCTCCACTTT.